The entry that follows covers one TCR beta chain sequence. Treatment meaning: about 20 received Ad26.COV2.S at low or high dose, single or two shots; about five received placebo; per-sample allocation not given. Sampling took place 63 days after the first vaccine or placebo injection. The individual, an adult aged 18-55 years, was a donor in Boston. The CDR3 runs to 14 residues. CDR1 LGHNT and CDR2 FRNRAP come from the germline V gene. V was pared by 6 bases and J by 1 base, with 11 bases between. This sample is part of a study of Ad26.COV2.S vaccination and SARS-CoV-2 variants. Data came from immunoSEQ multiplex PCR; TCRdb stores just in-frame clones and leaves some out. The sample has approximately 340,000 clones, 80% to 90% seen once.

The TCR originated in a person between 18 and 65 years old who received the Ad26.COV2.S COVID-19 vaccine or a placebo. The starting material was peripheral blood, obtained in a trial of Ad26.COV2.S vaccine versus placebo. V gene TRBV12-5 combines with J gene TRBJ2-3, with a weak D call TRBD2 (5 bases). The CDR3 here is CASGFVSGTDTQYF. Here the CDR3 DNA reads TGTGCTAGTGGATTCGTTAGCGGCACAGATACGCAGTATTTT.